This entry is about one TCR beta chain. There are 15 residues in the CDR3. Trimming cost V 3 bases and J 6 bases, with 17 bases left between them. CDR1 is LNHDA and CDR2 is SQIVND in the germline V gene (reference sequence). In the source study's methods: Amplification with reference gene primers provided the estimates of nucleated cell counts. The table came from immunoSEQ multiplex PCR; TCRdb's copy has only in-frame clones and leaves some out. V, J and clone size reflect that table, while D and trimming were determined from the DNA. This table has roughly 260,000 clones, approximately 90% appearing once. This record belongs to a study of blood T cell repertoires in COVID-19. Study-wide context: Sample material is recorded as cDNA or gDNA derived from T cells, B-cell-depleted T cells, or PBMCs.

This rearrangement joins TRBV19 to TRBJ1-2; no definite D call. Sequencing used peripheral blood. This clonotype was obtained from a man between 60 and 75 years old who had recovered from COVID-19. The chain's CDR3 is CASSINQIRHDGYTF. In DNA, the CDR3 is TGTGCCAGTAGTATCAACCAAATCAGGCACGATGGCTACACCTTC.